These 14 T cell receptor beta chains originate from one sample sequenced in a study of T cell responses to AZD1222 COVID-19 vaccine (dated by TCRdb to about 2021). The method was the immunoSEQ multiplex PCR assay. TCRdb stores this immuneACCESS table with in-frame sequences only. Part of the clones is absent; in the studies checked, under half of the shortfall reflects unresolved V genes, and no reason is known for the rest. In all, the sample holds about 120,000 clones, and more than 70% of those were seen once. The top ten hold roughly 6.7% of the sample. The label giving this sample's time point can be read as: about 28 days (+/-7) after the second vaccine dose. The sequenced sample was peripheral blood, obtained 28 days after the second AZD1222 dose. Receptors were obtained from an adult who received the AZD1222 COVID-19 vaccine.

This clone has just one count. The V call is TRBV5-8, the J call TRBJ1-3; D might be TRBD1 (5 bases). The CDR3 covers 15 residues. The V gene lost 7 bases and the J gene lost 0 bases, with 14 bases spanning the gap. From germline, CDR1 is SGHTS and CDR2 YDEGEE. The DNA of the CDR3 is TGTGCCAGCGCCGGGGGAAGTTCCTCTGGAAACACCATATATTTT. Translated: CASAGGSSSGNTIYF.

The V and J genes are TRBV7-8 and TRBJ1-6; possibly TRBD1 for D (6 bases). V lost 7 bases to trimming and J lost 3 bases, with 19 bases between them. The CDR3 sequence is 17 residues long. From germline, CDR1 is SGHVS and CDR2 FQNEAQ. The CDR3 here is CASTAEGGPLYNSPLHF. CDR3 DNA sequence: TGTGCCAGCACCGCAGAGGGGGGGCCCCTCTATAATTCACCCCTCCACTTT. Using reference TRBV7-8 and TRBJ1-6 for the parts outside the CDR3, the full variable domain is GAGVSQSPRYKVAKRGQDVALRCDPISGHVSLFWYQQALGQGPEFLTYFQNEAQLDKSGLPSDRFFAERPEGSVSTLKIQRTQQEDSAVYLCASTAEGGPLYNSPLHFGNGTRLTVT.

DNA for the CDR3: TGTGCCAGCTCGGGACAGGCTGTAAACGAGCAGTACTTC. Amino acids: CASSGQAVNEQYF. V and J are TRBV27 and TRBJ2-7, with 8 nucleotides matching TRBD1. CDR3 length equals 13 residues. The V and J ends lost 8 bases and 5 bases, in that order; junction bases with no gene match: 8. CDR1 MNHEY and CDR2 SMNVEV come from the germline V gene (reference sequence).

This clone was seen once. The chain is built from TRBV29-1 and TRBJ1-2; D not certain. The CDR3 sequence is 15 residues long. V was clipped by 0 bases and J by 1 base, with 12 bases between them. CDR1 is SQVTM, CDR2 ANQGSEA, per germline. This chain's CDR3 is CSVEDRAGLNYGYTF. The CDR3 DNA follows: TGCAGCGTTGAAGATAGGGCAGGCCTTAACTATGGCTACACCTTC.

This clone occurred a few times. The rearrangement links TRBV27 to TRBJ2-2; D is undetermined. The CDR3 has 13 amino acids. V was pared by 6 bases and J by 6 bases, with 11 bases between. Germline loops: CDR1 MNHEY, CDR2 SMNVEV (reference sequence). The CDR3 is CASRLNWAGELFF. The DNA for the CDR3 is TGTGCCAGCAGGCTGAACTGGGCCGGGGAGCTGTTTTTT.

This chain joins TRBV15 and TRBJ2-5; D remains ambiguous. CDR3 length: 15 residues. The germline V gene encodes CDR1 LNHNV and CDR2 YYDKDF (reference sequence). Trimming took off 0 bases at V and 2 bases at J, with 10 bases between the two ends. The CDR3 reads CATSRDWYTQETQYF. The CDR3, as DNA: TGTGCCACCAGCAGAGATTGGTACACTCAAGAGACCCAGTACTTC.

This chain links TRBV5-4 with TRBJ1-1; TRBD1 might be the D (5 bases). Germline V lookup: CDR1 SGHNT, CDR2 YYREEE (reference sequence). The CDR3 sequence is 14 residues long. V lost 4 bases and J lost 2, with 12 bases in between. The CDR3 bases are TGTGCCAGCAGCCCGACGGGACTCAACACTGAAGCTTTCTTT. Amino acid sequence: CASSPTGLNTEAFF.

This clone occurred a few times. This chain links TRBV7-3 with TRBJ1-3; no reliable D call. Trimming pared 0 bases from V and 3 bases from J, leaving 9 bases between. The germline V gene has CDR1 SGHTA and CDR2 FQGTGA. The CDR3 runs to 15 residues. In DNA, the CDR3 is TGTGCCAGCAGCTTAACGTCGGGTTATGGAAACACCATATATTTT. Amino acids: CASSLTSGYGNTIYF.

The genes are TRBV6-5 and TRBJ2-1, with 11 nucleotides matching TRBD2. This CDR3 comprises 14 residues. The junction had 6 bases not matched to a gene; V was cut back by 6 bases and J by 8 bases. CDR1 is MNHEY and CDR2 is SVGAGI in the germline V gene. The CDR3 DNA reads TGTGCCAGCAGGTTGGGACTAGCGGTTGATGAGCAGTTCTTC. Its translation: CASRLGLAVDEQFF.

The chain combines TRBV6-6 with TRBJ2-7; D tentatively fits TRBD1 or TRBD2 (6 bases each). The V gene lost 4 bases and the J gene lost 5 bases, with 15 bases spanning the gap. This CDR3 has 14 amino acids. Germline assignment: CDR1 MNHNY and CDR2 SVGAGI (reference sequence). The CDR3 sequence is CASSWGDGTNEQYF. The CDR3 nucleotides are TGTGCCAGCAGTTGGGGGGACGGGACAAACGAGCAGTACTTC.

The chain joins TRBV12-3 or TRBV12-4 to TRBJ2-5; D possibly corresponds to TRBD1 (6 bases). Trimming shortened V by 3 bases and J by 3 bases, and 8 bases separated the two germline ends. The CDR3 is 13 residues long. The CDR3 reads CASSFEGEETQYF. CDR3 nucleotide sequence: TGTGCCAGCAGTTTCGAGGGGGAAGAGACCCAGTACTTC.

V usage is TRBV7-2 and J usage is TRBJ1-5; 11 bases are shared with TRBD1. V trimming: 4 bases; J trimming: 6 bases; junction bases outside the gene matches: 5. This CDR3 region has 15 residues. CDR1 is SGHTA and CDR2 is FQGNSA in the germline V gene. The CDR3 nucleotides read TGTGCCAGCAGCTCTGGACAGGGGGCGAGTCAGCCCCAGCATTTT. This encodes CASSSGQGASQPQHF.

The chain employs TRBV19 and TRBJ2-7, with D unresolved. V was clipped by 6 bases and J by 0 bases, with 15 bases between them. The germline gives CDR1 LNHDA, CDR2 SQIVND (reference sequence). This CDR3 comprises 15 residues. The DNA of the CDR3 is TGTGCCAGTAGATGGCCGCCTAGGTCCTCCTACGAGCAGTACTTC. Translating gives CASRWPPRSSYEQYF.

This clone was observed once. The chain carries TRBV6-5 and TRBJ1-5, with 9 bases matching TRBD1. This CDR3 contains 16 residues. CDR1 and CDR2 (germline): MNHEY, SVGAGI. Losses at the gene ends were 0 bases for V and 1 base for J; bases not matched to a gene: 1. In DNA form, the CDR3 reads TGTGCCAGCAGTTACTCCGGGACAGGGAGCAATCAGCCCCAGCATTTT. It encodes CASSYSGTGSNQPQHF.